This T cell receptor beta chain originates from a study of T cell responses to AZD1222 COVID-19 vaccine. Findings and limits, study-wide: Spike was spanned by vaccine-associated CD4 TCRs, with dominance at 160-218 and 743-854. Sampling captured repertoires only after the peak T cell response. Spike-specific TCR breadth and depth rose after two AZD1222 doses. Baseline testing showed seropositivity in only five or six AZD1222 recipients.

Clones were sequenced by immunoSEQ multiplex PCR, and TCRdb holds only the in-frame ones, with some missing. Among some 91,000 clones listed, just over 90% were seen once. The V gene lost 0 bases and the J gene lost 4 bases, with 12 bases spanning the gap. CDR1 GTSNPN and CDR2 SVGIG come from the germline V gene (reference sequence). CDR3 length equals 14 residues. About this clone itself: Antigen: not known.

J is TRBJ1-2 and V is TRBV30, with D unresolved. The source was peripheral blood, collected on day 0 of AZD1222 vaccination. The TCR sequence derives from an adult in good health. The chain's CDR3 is CAWSVIPGSYGYTF. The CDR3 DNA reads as TGTGCCTGGAGTGTGATACCTGGGAGCTATGGCTACACCTTC.